These 18 T cell receptor beta chains came from one sample sequenced in a study of cytomegalovirus exposure and HLA in healthy donors. A multiplex PCR was run with 60 Vbeta primers and 13 Jbeta primers. Only in-frame clones appear in the TCRdb table, and some are missing; sequencing was by immunoSEQ multiplex PCR. The table shows about 140,000 clones, with 65% to 80% occurring only once. The source material was PBMCs. The receptors originated from a human donor in good health.

This rearrangement joins TRBV6-1 to TRBJ2-7; perhaps TRBD2 as D (5 bases). V was shortened by 2 bases and J by 11 bases, with 13 bases between the two germline ends. The CDR3 totals 12 residues. Germline V CDR1 and CDR2: MNHNS, SASEGT. CDR3 sequence (DNA): TGTGCCAGCAGTGAACGGGGTGGAGAGGAGTACTTC. It encodes CASSERGGEEYF.

The chain employs TRBV6-1 and TRBJ1-1, with D possibly TRBD1 on 5 matching bases. Trimming removed 2 bases from V and 4 bases from J, with 14 bases in between. CDR3 length: 15 amino acids. Germline loops: CDR1 MNHNS, CDR2 SASEGT. CDR3 residues: CASSEYAQAPTEAFF. In nucleotides, the CDR3 is TGTGCCAGCAGTGAATACGCACAGGCCCCCACTGAAGCTTTCTTT.

This clone was seen only a few times. The chain employs TRBV5-1 and TRBJ2-7; TRBD1 matches at 7 bases. Germline assignment: CDR1 SGHRS and CDR2 YFSETQ. This CDR3 is built from 13 residues. With V trimmed by 4 bases and J by 7 bases, 8 bases remained unmatched. For the CDR3, the DNA is TGCGCCAGCAGCCTCCAGGGGGTCGGAGAGCAGTACTTC. Translating gives CASSLQGVGEQYF.

This rearrangement joins TRBV7-3 to TRBJ2-3, with 11 nucleotides matching TRBD2. CDR1 SGHTA and CDR2 FQGTGA come from the germline V gene. There are 18 residues in the CDR3. J lost 2 bases, V lost 5 bases, and 12 bases had no gene match. The CDR3 nucleotides are TGTGCCAGCAGCCCGACGCGGCTAGCGGGAGGTCTCACAGATACGCAGTATTTT. Translation gives CASSPTRLAGGLTDTQYF.

This sequence joins TRBV18 and TRBJ2-5; TRBD2 matches 9 bases. V lost 2 bases and J lost 4; bases outside the gene matches: 5. CDR1 KGHSH and CDR2 LQKENI come from the germline V gene. CDR3 length: 15 amino acids. CDR3 sequence: CASSPRLAEPETQYF. CDR3 in DNA: TGTGCCAGCTCACCAAGACTAGCGGAGCCAGAGACCCAGTACTTC.

This chain links TRBV13 with TRBJ2-1; 9 bases align to TRBD1. V lost 1 base, J lost 3 bases, and 10 bases stayed unmatched. The germline CDR1 and CDR2 sequences are PRHDT and FYEKMQ (reference sequence). CDR3 length equals 18 residues. CDR3 DNA sequence: TGTGCCAGCAGCTTAGCACTAGAGGGACAGGGACTCTACAATGAGCAGTTCTTC. Protein sequence: CASSLALEGQGLYNEQFF.

The gene calls are TRBV9 and TRBJ1-2; D not resolved. Between the trimmed V and J ends, which lost 6 bases and 4 bases, there was a span of 19 bases. This CDR3 has 15 residues. Germline-derived CDR1 and CDR2 are SGDLS and YYNGEE. This CDR3 reads CASNLDGTPFYGYTF. In nucleotides, the CDR3 is TGTGCCAGCAACCTAGACGGCACTCCTTTCTATGGCTACACCTTC.

This clone was seen only a few times. This chain uses TRBV28 with TRBJ2-7; 7 bases fit TRBD2. Germline CDR1 is MDHEN and CDR2 is SYDVKM. The CDR3 totals 14 residues. Trimming took 6 bases from V and 6 from J; bases not matched to a gene: 11. DNA of the CDR3: TGTGCCAGCAGGATGGGGGTGGCGGGAGCCGAGCAGTACTTC. Translation: CASRMGVAGAEQYF.

The rearrangement joins TRBV6-4 to TRBJ2-7; weak D call: TRBD2 (5 bases). Germline V lookup: CDR1 MRHNA, CDR2 SNTAGT. The CDR3 has 12 amino acids. The V and J ends lost 5 bases and 4 bases respectively, with 9 bases between them. The CDR3 DNA reads as TGTGCCAGCAGTTGGGGAGCTTACGAGCAGTACTTC. Translation: CASSWGAYEQYF.

This clone was seen only a few times. For the CDR3, the DNA is TGTGCCAGCAGCGATACGACACAAAACTACTTC. Translated, it gives CASSDTTQNYF. The V and J genes are TRBV5-8 and TRBJ2-7; D ambiguous. Per germline, CDR1 SGHTS and CDR2 YDEGEE. The CDR3 consists of 11 residues. Deletions cut 4 bases from V and 13 bases from J, with 15 bases between.

This chain links TRBV19 with TRBJ2-7; 9 bases map to TRBD2. The V gene end was trimmed by 9 bases and the J gene end by 5 bases; junction bases not matched to a gene: 8. This CDR3 is built from 13 residues. Germline V gene data show CDR1 as LNHDA and CDR2 as SQIVND (reference sequence). In DNA, the CDR3 is TGTGCCAGCCAGGGCGGGAGGGGCGACGAGCAGTACTTC. Protein: CASQGGRGDEQYF.

The chain joins TRBV9 to TRBJ2-7; TRBD2 agrees at 15 bases. Germline V gene sequence: CDR1 SGDLS, CDR2 YYNGEE. With 0 bases clipped from V and 5 bases from J, the junction kept 6 bases outside the gene matches. This CDR3 comprises 17 residues. Here the CDR3 DNA reads TGTGCCAGCAGCGTAGGGACTAGCGGGAGGGCCGGCGACGAGCAGTACTTC. It specifies CASSVGTSGRAGDEQYF.

The chain joins TRBV6-6 to TRBJ1-5; possible D gene TRBD1, 6 bases. V lost 4 bases and J lost 9, with 10 bases in between. Germline-derived CDR1 and CDR2 are MNHNY and SVGAGI (reference sequence). The length of the CDR3 is 12 residues. The CDR3 DNA reads as TGTGCCAGCAGTTCAGGGGTCCGGCCCCAGCATTTT. It encodes CASSSGVRPQHF.

This clone has a handful of counts. The sample holds other DNA sequences that translate to the same CDR3. The chain is built from TRBV7-3 and TRBJ2-7, with D unclear. The CDR3 runs to 14 residues. The V end lost 3 bases, the J end lost 1 base, and 10 bases lay between the germline ends. CDR1 is SGHTA, CDR2 FQGTGA, per germline. CDR3: CASSLAGGSYEQYF. The DNA of the CDR3 is TGTGCCAGCAGCTTGGCCGGCGGTTCCTACGAGCAGTACTTC.

The genes are TRBV7-6 and TRBJ1-1, with D perhaps matching TRBD1 (5 bases). Trimming shortened V by 2 bases and J by 5 bases, and 12 bases separated the two germline ends. The germline gives CDR1 SGHVS, CDR2 FNYEAQ. This CDR3 has 14 residues. The CDR3 region is CASSLTAGRTEAFF. The CDR3 DNA is TGTGCCAGCAGCTTAACGGCAGGGAGGACTGAAGCTTTCTTT.

This clone showed up just once. The CDR3 DNA reads as TGTGCCAGCAGCCCAAGTAGATGGGCGGGGCTCACTGAAGCTTTCTTT. Protein product: CASSPSRWAGLTEAFF. This chain uses TRBV7-2 with TRBJ1-1; a weak D match, TRBD1 (5 bases). Trimming stripped 5 bases from V and 4 bases from J, with 20 bases between. The germline V gene has CDR1 SGHTA and CDR2 FQGNSA. This CDR3 is built from 16 residues.

This clone has only a few counts. The V call is TRBV20-1, the J call TRBJ1-5; D unresolved. The CDR3 consists of 11 residues. V gave up 6 bases and J gave up 7 bases, with 10 bases separating them. Germline loops: CDR1 DFQATT, CDR2 SNEGSKA (reference sequence). This CDR3 reads CSASDCQPQHF. DNA of the CDR3: TGCAGTGCCAGTGATTGCCAGCCCCAGCATTTT.

In this sample, this clone turned up a few times. The rearrangement uses TRBV29-1 and TRBJ2-7; a possible D gene is TRBD2 (5 bases). The CDR3 consists of 13 residues. Trimming removed 6 bases at V and 3 bases at J, with 15 bases between. Looked up from germline, CDR1 is SQVTM and CDR2 is ANQGSEA. As DNA, the CDR3 is TGCAGCGTGCGGACTTCCGCGGGCTACGAGCAGTACTTC. Protein sequence: CSVRTSAGYEQYF.